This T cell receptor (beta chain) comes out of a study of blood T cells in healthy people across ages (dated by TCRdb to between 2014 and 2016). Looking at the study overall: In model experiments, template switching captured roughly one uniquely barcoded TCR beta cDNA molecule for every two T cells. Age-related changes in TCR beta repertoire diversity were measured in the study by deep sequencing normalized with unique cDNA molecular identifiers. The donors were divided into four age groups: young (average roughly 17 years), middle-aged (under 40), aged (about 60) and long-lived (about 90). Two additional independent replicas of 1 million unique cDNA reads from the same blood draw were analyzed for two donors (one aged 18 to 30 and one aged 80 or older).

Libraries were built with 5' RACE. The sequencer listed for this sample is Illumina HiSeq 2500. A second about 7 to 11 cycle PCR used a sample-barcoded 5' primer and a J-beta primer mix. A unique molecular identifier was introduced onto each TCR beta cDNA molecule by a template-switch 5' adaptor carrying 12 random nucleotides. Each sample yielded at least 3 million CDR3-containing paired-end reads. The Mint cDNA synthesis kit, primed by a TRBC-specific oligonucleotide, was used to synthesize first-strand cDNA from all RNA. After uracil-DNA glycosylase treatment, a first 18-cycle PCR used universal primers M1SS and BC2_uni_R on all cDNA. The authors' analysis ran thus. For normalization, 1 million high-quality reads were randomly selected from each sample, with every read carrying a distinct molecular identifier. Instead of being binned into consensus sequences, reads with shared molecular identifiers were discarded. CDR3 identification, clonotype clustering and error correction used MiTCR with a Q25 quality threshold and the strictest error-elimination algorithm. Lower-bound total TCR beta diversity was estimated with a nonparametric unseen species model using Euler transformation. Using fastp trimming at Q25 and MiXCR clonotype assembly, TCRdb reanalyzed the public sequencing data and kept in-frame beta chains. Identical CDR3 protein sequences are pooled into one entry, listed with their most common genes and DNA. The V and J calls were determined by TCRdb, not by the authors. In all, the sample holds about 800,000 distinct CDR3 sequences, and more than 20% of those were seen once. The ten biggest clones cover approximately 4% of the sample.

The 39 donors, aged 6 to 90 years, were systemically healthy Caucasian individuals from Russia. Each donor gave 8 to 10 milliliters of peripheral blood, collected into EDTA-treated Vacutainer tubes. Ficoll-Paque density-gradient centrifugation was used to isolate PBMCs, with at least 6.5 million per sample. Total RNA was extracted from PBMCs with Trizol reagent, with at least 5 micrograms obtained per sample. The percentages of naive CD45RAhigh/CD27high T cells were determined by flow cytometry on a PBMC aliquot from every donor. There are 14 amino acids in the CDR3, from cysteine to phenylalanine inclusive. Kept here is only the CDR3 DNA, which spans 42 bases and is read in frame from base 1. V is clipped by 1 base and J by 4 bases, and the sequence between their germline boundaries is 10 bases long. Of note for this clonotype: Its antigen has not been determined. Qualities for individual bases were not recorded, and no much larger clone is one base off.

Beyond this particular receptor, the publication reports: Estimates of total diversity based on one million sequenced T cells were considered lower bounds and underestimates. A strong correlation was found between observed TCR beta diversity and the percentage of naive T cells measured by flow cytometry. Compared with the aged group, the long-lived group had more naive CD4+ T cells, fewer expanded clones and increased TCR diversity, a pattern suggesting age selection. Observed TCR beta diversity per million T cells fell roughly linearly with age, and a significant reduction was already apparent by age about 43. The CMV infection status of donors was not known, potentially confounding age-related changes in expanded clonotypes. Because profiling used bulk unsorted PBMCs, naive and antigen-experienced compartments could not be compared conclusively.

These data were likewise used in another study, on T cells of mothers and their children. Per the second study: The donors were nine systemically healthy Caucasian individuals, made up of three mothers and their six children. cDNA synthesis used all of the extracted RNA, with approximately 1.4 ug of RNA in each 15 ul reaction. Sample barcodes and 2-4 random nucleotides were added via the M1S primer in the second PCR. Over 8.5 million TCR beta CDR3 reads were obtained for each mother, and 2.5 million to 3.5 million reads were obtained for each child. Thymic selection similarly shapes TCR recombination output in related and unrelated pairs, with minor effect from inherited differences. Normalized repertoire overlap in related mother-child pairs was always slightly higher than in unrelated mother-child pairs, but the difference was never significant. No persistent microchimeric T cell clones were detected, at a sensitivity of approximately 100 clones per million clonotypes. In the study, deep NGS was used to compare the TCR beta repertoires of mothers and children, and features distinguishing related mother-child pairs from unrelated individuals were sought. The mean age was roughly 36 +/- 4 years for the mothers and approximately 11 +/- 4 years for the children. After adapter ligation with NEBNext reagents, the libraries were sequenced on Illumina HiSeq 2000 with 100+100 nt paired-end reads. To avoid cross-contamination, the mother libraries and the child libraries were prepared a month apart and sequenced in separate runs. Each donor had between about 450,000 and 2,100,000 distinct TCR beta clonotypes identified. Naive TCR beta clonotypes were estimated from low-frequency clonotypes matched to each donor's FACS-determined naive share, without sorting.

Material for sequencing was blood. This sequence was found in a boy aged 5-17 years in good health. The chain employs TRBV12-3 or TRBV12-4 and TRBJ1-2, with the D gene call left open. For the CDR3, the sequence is CASSLDFRLYGYTF. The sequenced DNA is TGTGCCAGCAGTTTAGATTTCAGGCTCTATGGCTACACCTTC.